The clone carrying this T cell receptor (beta chain) was detected only a few times. These data are taken from a study of blood T cell repertoires in COVID-19. The wider study: Sites across the United States, Italy and Spain contributed samples from acute and convalescent COVID-19. In each case, the material was cDNA or gDNA derived from T cells, B-cell-depleted T cells, or PBMCs.

How the authors handled the data: Amplification from reference gene primers served as the basis for estimated nucleated cell counts. This table comes from immunoSEQ multiplex PCR, and its TCRdb copy is limited to in-frame clones, with some not included. V and J calls plus clone size are reproduced from that table; the DNA served to infer D and trimming. This sample has 95,000 to 150,000 clones, with roughly 79% found just once. Losses at the gene ends were 7 bases for V and 5 bases for J; bases not matched to a gene: 10. Germline lookup yields CDR1 SGHNT and CDR2 YYREEE (reference sequence). The CDR3 covers 15 residues.

The receptor comes from a man between 70 and 80 years old with acute or convalescent COVID-19. The V gene is TRBV5-4, the J gene TRBJ1-1, with TRBD1 matching over 11 bases. The specimen was peripheral blood. The CDR3 loop is CASGIGQGAETEAFF. As DNA, the CDR3 is TGTGCCAGCGGCATTGGACAGGGGGCAGAAACTGAAGCTTTCTTT.